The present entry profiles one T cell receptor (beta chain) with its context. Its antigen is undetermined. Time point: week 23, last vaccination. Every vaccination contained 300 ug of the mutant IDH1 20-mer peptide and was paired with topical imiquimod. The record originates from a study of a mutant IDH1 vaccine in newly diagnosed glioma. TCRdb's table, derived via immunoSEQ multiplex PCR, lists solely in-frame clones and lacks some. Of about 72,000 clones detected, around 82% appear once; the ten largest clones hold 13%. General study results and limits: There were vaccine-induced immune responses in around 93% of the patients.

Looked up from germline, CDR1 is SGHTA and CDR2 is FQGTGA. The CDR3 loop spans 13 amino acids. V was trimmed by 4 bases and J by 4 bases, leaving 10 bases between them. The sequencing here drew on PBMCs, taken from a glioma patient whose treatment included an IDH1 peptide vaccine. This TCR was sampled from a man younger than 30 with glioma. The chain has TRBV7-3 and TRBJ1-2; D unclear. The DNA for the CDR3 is TGTGCCAGCAGCTCGCGGTTCGCCTATGGCTACACCTTC. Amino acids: CASSSRFAYGYTF.